Below, one TCR beta chain is given with its context. TCRdb's table, derived via immunoSEQ multiplex PCR, lists solely in-frame clones and lacks some. The table has 80,000 to 95,000 clones, approximately 70% seen once. The data are from a study of CD8 T cell repertoires and HIV-1 epitope variants. Across the whole study: Each of Twenty-five Gag and Nef epitope peptides stimulated a separate culture. Tested: three Gag epitope families, Nef HW9 and YT9. Enriched T cells were co-cultured with equal numbers of autologous T cell-negative antigen-presenting cells.

V lost 4 bases to trimming and J lost 7 bases, with 15 bases between them. The CDR3 length is 13 residues. Per the germline V gene, CDR1 is SGHRS and CDR2 is YFSETQ. The sequence was collected from a male donor with HIV. Sequencing used uncultured baseline CD8+ T cells from peripheral blood mononuclear cells (PBMCs). The chain links TRBV5-1 to TRBJ2-7; D gene ambiguous. The CDR3 nucleotides are TGCGCCAGCAGCCCGGTCACGCCACCGGAGCAGTACTTC. As protein: CASSPVTPPEQYF.